Ten or more counts support the clone carrying this T cell receptor (beta chain). Amplifying from RNA transcripts, the study obtained TCR beta CDR3 regions. The authors performed first-round RT-PCR with HTBI primers and then a second-round multiplex PCR. TCRdb reprocessed the multiplex PCR reads with MiXCR, giving one entry per CDR3 protein. This table has 300,000 to 500,000 distinct CDR3 sequences, just over 15% appearing once. This specimen comes from a study of Graves' ophthalmopathy and Graves' hyperthyroidism. J gave up 0 bases and V 2 bases, and 6 bases lay outside the gene matches. The CDR3 is 17 amino acids.

The sequence came from a woman under 30 with stable Graves' hyperthyroidism. The chain joins TRBV12-3 or TRBV12-4 to TRBJ2-7; TRBD2 matches at 11 bases. Sequenced input: peripheral blood. The CDR3 sequence: CASSLTSGGLPSYEQYF. The CDR3 region has the DNA TGTGCCAGCAGTTTAACTAGCGGGGGTTTACCCTCCTACGAGCAGTACTTC.